Listed here are 25 T cell receptor beta chains from one sample, sequenced in a study of lymphopenia after photon versus proton radiotherapy. Using immunoSEQ multiplex PCR, the repertoire was profiled, and TCRdb retains in-frame clones only, with some absent. The data contain roughly 22,000 clones, about 84% of them seen just once; the ten biggest clones take up over 20%. This material consisted of peripheral blood, taken from a patient treated with proton-based radiotherapy. The receptors stem from an older woman with pancreatic cancer.

This chain uses TRBV5-4 with TRBJ2-1; D call uncertain. The CDR3 is made up of 16 amino acids. Trimming took off 4 bases at V and 3 bases at J, with 17 bases between the two ends. Per the germline V gene, CDR1 is SGHNT and CDR2 is YYREEE (reference sequence). CDR3 in DNA: TGTGCCAGCAGCGCCCCTAAGGGCGGAGTCTACAATGAGCAGTTCTTC. As protein: CASSAPKGGVYNEQFF.

This rearrangement joins TRBV25-1 to TRBJ1-6; maybe TRBD1 (5 bases). Between the trimmed V and J ends, which lost 1 base and 7 bases, there was a span of 11 bases. This CDR3 has 15 amino acids. Per the germline V gene, CDR1 is MGHDK and CDR2 is SYGVNS. The CDR3, as DNA: TGTGCCAGCAGTGAATTTGCGACAGTAAATTCACCCCTCCACTTT. Translation: CASSEFATVNSPLHF. Full variable domain (remainder filled in from reference TRBV25-1 and TRBJ1-6): EADIYQTPRYLVIGTGKKITLECSQTMGHDKMYWYQQDPGMELHLIHYSYGVNSTEKGDLSSESTVSRIRTEHFPLTLESARPSHTSQYLCASSEFATVNSPLHFGNGTRLTVT.

V gene TRBV7-9 combines with J gene TRBJ1-2; weak D call: TRBD1 (6 bases). The CDR3 runs to 14 residues. From germline, CDR1 is SEHNR and CDR2 FQNEAQ (reference sequence). Trimming shortened V by 2 bases and J by 3 bases, and 10 bases separated the two germline ends. The CDR3 DNA reads as TGTGCCAGCAGCTTATCAGGGGTATACTATGGCTACACCTTC. Protein: CASSLSGVYYGYTF.

This chain's CDR3 is CSVDKVAGTGEQYF. The CDR3 region has the DNA TGCAGCGTTGATAAGGTAGCGGGAACTGGAGAGCAGTACTTC. This chain connects TRBV29-1 to TRBJ2-7; the match to TRBD2 covers 8 bases. This CDR3 region has 14 residues. J gave up 7 bases and V 3 bases, and 11 bases lay outside the gene matches. Germline CDR1 reads SQVTM; CDR2 reads ANQGSEA.

This sequence joins TRBV9 and TRBJ2-3; tentatively, D is TRBD1 or TRBD2 (7 bases each). The CDR3 covers 16 residues. The ends were cut back, 4 bases at V and 1 base at J, with 16 bases in the middle. The V gene's germline CDR1 is SGDLS and CDR2 YYNGEE. The CDR3 DNA reads TGTGCCAGCAGCTCAGGGGGGGGCAGGGGCACAGATACGCAGTATTTT. As protein: CASSSGGGRGTDTQYF.

The V and J genes are TRBV2 and TRBJ2-1; D may be TRBD2 (6 bases). Germline CDR1 is SNHLY and CDR2 is FYNNEI. Trimming shortened V by 0 bases and J by 9 bases, and 12 bases separated the two germline ends. The CDR3 sequence is 14 residues long. CDR3 in DNA: TGTGCCAGCAGTGAAGCGCTTCGGAGGGTTGAGCAGTTCTTC. This sequence encodes CASSEALRRVEQFF. Looking up the rest from reference TRBV2 and TRBJ2-1 gives the full variable domain: EPEVTQTPSHQVTQMGQEVILRCVPISNHLYFYWYRQILGQKVEFLVSFYNNEISEKSEIFDDQFSVERPDGSNFTLKIRSTKLEDSAMYFCASSEALRRVEQFFGPGTRLTVL.

V gene TRBV11-3 combines with J gene TRBJ2-7; 14 nucleotides match TRBD2. The CDR3 extends over 15 amino acids. CDR1 and CDR2 from the germline V gene are SGHNT and YENEEA. With V trimmed by 3 bases and J by 3 bases, 1 base remained unmatched. CDR3 coding DNA: TGTGCCAGCAGCTTGGGGACTAGCGGGAGCTACGAGCAGTACTTC. Its translation is CASSLGTSGSYEQYF.

The CDR3 region is CASSLSGGYTF. CDR3 bases: TGTGCCAGCAGCTTATCCGGTGGCTACACCTTC. The V gene is TRBV7-2, the J gene TRBJ1-2; D gene ambiguous. Germline V gene lookup returns CDR1 SGHTA and CDR2 FQGNSA. V lost 2 bases and J lost 7, with 5 bases in between. This CDR3 is built from 11 residues. The full variable domain, with the rest looked up from reference TRBV7-2 and TRBJ1-2, is GAGVSQSPSNKVTEKGKDVELRCDPISGHTALYWYRQSLGQGLEFLIYFQGNSAPDKSGLPSDRFSAERTGGSVSTLTIQRTQQEDSAVYLCASSLSGGYTFGSGTRLTVV.

This clone was seen a handful of times. The V gene is TRBV19, the J gene TRBJ2-2; D is uncertain. CDR3 length equals 14 residues. The V gene's germline CDR1 is LNHDA and CDR2 SQIVND (reference sequence). Trimming cost V 4 bases and J 4 bases, with 10 bases left between them. The CDR3 sequence is CASSTPPGTGELFF. For the CDR3, the DNA is TGTGCCAGTAGTACCCCCCCAGGCACCGGGGAGCTGTTTTTT. The whole variable domain, filled in from reference TRBV19 and TRBJ2-2, reads DGGITQSPKYLFRKEGQNVTLSCEQNLNHDAMYWYRQDPGQGLRLIYYSQIVNDFQKGDIAEGYSVSREKKESFPLTVTSAQKNPTAFYLCASSTPPGTGELFFGEGSRLTVL.

The chain links TRBV15 to TRBJ2-3; TRBD2 matches 11 bases. J gave up 2 bases and V 3 bases, and 10 bases lay outside the gene matches. This CDR3 has 18 residues. CDR1 is LNHNV, CDR2 YYDKDF, per germline (reference sequence). Here the CDR3 DNA reads TGTGCCACCAGCAGGACCGGGACTAGCGGAACATTCACAGATACGCAGTATTTT. It codes for CATSRTGTSGTFTDTQYF. Drawing the rest from reference TRBV15 and TRBJ2-3, the complete variable domain is DAMVIQNPRYQVTQFGKPVTLSCSQTLNHNVMYWYQQKSSQAPKLLFHYYDKDFNNEADTPDNFQSRRPNTSFCFLDIRSPGLGDTAMYLCATSRTGTSGTFTDTQYFGPGTRLTVL.

The chain employs TRBV4-3 and TRBJ1-1, with 8 bases identical to TRBD1. Germline V gives CDR1 LGHNA, CDR2 YSLEER. With V trimmed by 1 base and J by 0 bases, 4 bases remained unmatched. The CDR3 totals 16 residues. CDR3 region: CASSQVTGVMNTEAFF. The CDR3 region has the DNA TGCGCCAGCAGCCAAGTGACAGGGGTCATGAACACTGAAGCTTTCTTT.

This chain joins TRBV10-3 and TRBJ2-2; no reliable D call. V was cut by 2 bases and J by 0 bases, with 10 bases left in between. Germline V gene sequence: CDR1 ENHRY, CDR2 SYGVKD. This CDR3 has 16 amino acids. The CDR3: CAISEPDIANTGELFF. As DNA, the CDR3 is TGTGCCATCAGTGAGCCTGACATCGCGAACACCGGGGAGCTGTTTTTT.

The chain is built from TRBV19 and TRBJ2-2; D call uncertain. The V and J ends lost 5 bases and 1 base respectively, with 8 bases between them. The CDR3 has 14 amino acids. Per the germline V gene, CDR1 is LNHDA and CDR2 is SQIVND (reference sequence). CDR3 sequence reads: CASSVDLNTGELFF. In nucleotides, the CDR3 is TGTGCCAGTAGTGTTGACTTGAACACCGGGGAGCTGTTTTTT.

The chain recombines TRBV15 with TRBJ2-1; D remains unclear. Germline CDR1 and CDR2: LNHNV and YYDKDF (reference sequence). The V and J ends lost 1 base and 4 bases respectively, with 8 bases between them. The CDR3 spans 14 residues. In DNA, the CDR3 is TGTGCCACCAGCAGAGGGAAGGATTACAATGAGCAGTTCTTC. Translation: CATSRGKDYNEQFF. Drawing the rest from reference TRBV15 and TRBJ2-1, the complete variable domain is DAMVIQNPRYQVTQFGKPVTLSCSQTLNHNVMYWYQQKSSQAPKLLFHYYDKDFNNEADTPDNFQSRRPNTSFCFLDIRSPGLGDTAMYLCATSRGKDYNEQFFGPGTRLTVL.

The chain carries TRBV27 and TRBJ2-2; 9 bases line up with TRBD1. The V and J ends lost 0 bases and 8 bases, in that order; junction bases with no gene match: 7. The CDR3 covers 16 residues. Germline-derived CDR1 and CDR2 are MNHEY and SMNVEV (reference sequence). The CDR3 loop is CASSLSTGQGWGELFF. CDR3 coding DNA: TGTGCCAGCAGTTTATCGACTGGACAGGGGTGGGGGGAGCTGTTTTTT.

This chain uses TRBV19 with TRBJ1-1; D is uncertain. From germline, CDR1 is LNHDA and CDR2 SQIVND (reference sequence). CDR3 length: 15 residues. With 4 bases removed from V and 0 bases from J, the gap between germline ends came to 12 bases. The CDR3 bases are TGTGCCAGTAGTAGGATAACCACCGTGAACACTGAAGCTTTCTTT. Translating it yields CASSRITTVNTEAFF.

The chain is built from TRBV27 and TRBJ2-1; TRBD1 might be the D (5 bases). The CDR3 sequence is 14 residues long. The ends were cut back, 7 bases at V and 9 bases at J, with 19 bases in the middle. Germline CDR1 reads MNHEY; CDR2 reads SMNVEV (reference sequence). CDR3 coding DNA: TGTGCCAGCATATCGGCAGGGAATATGGCTGAGCAGTTCTTC. This codes for CASISAGNMAEQFF.

The chain recombines TRBV7-2 with TRBJ2-1; 10 bases are shared with TRBD1. The CDR3 runs to 14 residues. V shed 6 bases, J shed 6 bases, and the junction held 5 bases outside the gene matches. CDR1 is SGHTA and CDR2 is FQGNSA in the germline V gene. The CDR3 DNA is TGTGCCAGCAGGCCTCGGACAGGGGGCAATGAGCAGTTCTTC. Its translation: CASRPRTGGNEQFF.

The V and J genes are TRBV19 and TRBJ1-2, with 8 bases identical to TRBD1. The CDR3 has 14 amino acids. The J segment lost 6 bases and the V segment lost 9 bases, leaving 12 bases of the junction unmatched. Germline CDR1 is LNHDA and CDR2 is SQIVND (reference sequence). Written as DNA, the CDR3 is TGTGCCAGCCTTGGGGCGGACAGGGCTCATGGCTACACCTTC. Its protein product is CASLGADRAHGYTF. The full variable domain, in which reference TRBV19 and TRBJ1-2 provide the parts outside the CDR3, is DGGITQSPKYLFRKEGQNVTLSCEQNLNHDAMYWYRQDPGQGLRLIYYSQIVNDFQKGDIAEGYSVSREKKESFPLTVTSAQKNPTAFYLCASLGADRAHGYTFGSGTRLTVV.

This clone occurred once. The rearrangement links TRBV4-3 to TRBJ1-1, with D unclear. V lost 3 bases and J 8 bases, leaving 13 bases between the germline ends. This CDR3 has 13 amino acids. The germline CDR1 and CDR2 sequences are LGHNA and YSLEER. CDR3 protein: CASSHDRPGEAFF. As DNA, the CDR3 is TGCGCCAGCAGCCACGATCGGCCCGGAGAAGCTTTCTTT.

The genes are TRBV9 and TRBJ2-3; D is perhaps TRBD2 (5 bases). With 0 bases removed from V and 1 base from J, the gap between germline ends came to 9 bases. The CDR3 is 15 residues long. CDR1 is SGDLS, CDR2 YYNGEE, per germline. In DNA form, the CDR3 reads TGTGCCAGCAGCGTAGAAGGGAGAGGCACAGATACGCAGTATTTT. Translation gives CASSVEGRGTDTQYF.

The genes are TRBV28 and TRBJ2-7, with D tentatively TRBD1 (5 bases). From germline, CDR1 is MDHEN and CDR2 SYDVKM. Trimming took off 8 bases at V and 4 bases at J, with 15 bases between the two ends. This CDR3 has 13 residues. This CDR3 reads CASARGASYEQYF. The CDR3 nucleotides are TGTGCCAGCGCCCGTGGGGCATCTTACGAGCAGTACTTC.

This chain joins TRBV9 and TRBJ2-6; D ambiguous. The CDR3 has 13 amino acids. CDR1 is SGDLS and CDR2 is YYNGEE in the germline V gene. V was cut by 4 bases and J by 0 bases, with 2 bases left in between. CDR3 sequence: CASSTSGANVLTF. CDR3 DNA sequence: TGTGCCAGCAGCACCTCTGGGGCCAACGTCCTGACTTTC.

This chain uses TRBV6-8 with TRBJ1-4, with TRBD1 as a possible D gene (6 bases). The CDR3 runs 11 residues. The germline CDR1 and CDR2 sequences are MNHGY and SAAAGT. Between the trimmed V and J ends, which lost 5 bases and 17 bases, there was a span of 15 bases. CDR3 loop: CASSAHRARFF. The CDR3 bases are TGTGCCAGCAGTGCGCACAGGGCCCGTTTTTTT.

V gene TRBV28 combines with J gene TRBJ2-6, with D unresolved. Deletions cut 5 bases from V and 4 bases from J, with 15 bases between. The CDR3 is made up of 16 amino acids. CDR1 and CDR2 (germline): MDHEN, SYDVKM. The CDR3 DNA reads TGTGCCAGCAGTGTTAACAGCCCGTCAGGGGCCAACGTCCTGACTTTC. Translated: CASSVNSPSGANVLTF.